Listed below are T cell receptor beta chains from one sample, sequenced in a study of cytomegalovirus exposure and HLA in healthy donors. Data came from immunoSEQ multiplex PCR; TCRdb stores just in-frame clones and leaves some out. The sample records 100,000 to 120,000 clones, approximately 84% being singletons. Sequencing was carried out using PBMCs. These receptors originate from a male donor in good health and CMV-seronegative. Both conserved end residues are trimmed from each CDR3.

v_gene	j_gene	CDR3aa
TRBV11-2	TRBJ2-1	ASSLVGTSGSDEQF
TRBV4-2	TRBJ2-2	ASSQDAGNTGELF
TRBV7-3	TRBJ2-7	ASSPQPGSSYEQY
TRBV7-2	TRBJ2-7	ASSLGVSGIGQVNEQY
TRBV5-4	TRBJ2-6	ASSSGGSGANVLT
TRBV5-5	TRBJ2-2	ASSLHRGQAGELF
TRBV6-1	TRBJ1-2	ASSGDRVYGYT
TRBV23-1	TRBJ1-5	ASSQSGVGNQPQH
TRBV4-3	TRBJ1-1	ASSQDRRGPREDTEAF
TRBV4-1	TRBJ2-5	ASSHGLSSRLETQY
TRBV27	TRBJ2-2	ASSLLVAGETGELF
TRBV4-3	TRBJ2-7	ASSQEAVAGEEQY